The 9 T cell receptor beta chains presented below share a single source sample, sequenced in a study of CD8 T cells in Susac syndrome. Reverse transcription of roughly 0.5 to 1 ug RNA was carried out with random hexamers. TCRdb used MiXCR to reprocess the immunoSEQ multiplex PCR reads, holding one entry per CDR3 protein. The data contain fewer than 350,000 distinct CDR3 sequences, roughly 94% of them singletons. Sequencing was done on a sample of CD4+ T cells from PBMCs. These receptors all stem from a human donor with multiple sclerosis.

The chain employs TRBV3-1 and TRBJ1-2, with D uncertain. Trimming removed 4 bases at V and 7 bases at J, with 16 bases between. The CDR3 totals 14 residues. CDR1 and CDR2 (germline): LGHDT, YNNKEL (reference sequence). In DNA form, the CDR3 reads TGTGCCAGCAGCCCCTTTAACTCGGTAGGTGGCTACACCTTC. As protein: CASSPFNSVGGYTF. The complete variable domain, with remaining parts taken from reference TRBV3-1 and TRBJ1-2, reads DTAVSQTPKYLVTQMGNDKSIKCEQNLGHDTMYWYKQDSKKFLKIMFSYNNKELIINETVPNRFSPKSPDKAHLNLHINSLELGDSAVYFCASSPFNSVGGYTFGSGTRLTVV.

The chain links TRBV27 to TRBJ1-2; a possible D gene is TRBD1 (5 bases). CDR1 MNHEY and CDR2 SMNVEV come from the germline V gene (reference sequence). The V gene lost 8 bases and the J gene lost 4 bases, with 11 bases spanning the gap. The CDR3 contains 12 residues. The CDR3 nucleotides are TGTGCCAGCGCCGACAGTTCCTATGGCTACACCTTC. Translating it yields CASADSSYGYTF.

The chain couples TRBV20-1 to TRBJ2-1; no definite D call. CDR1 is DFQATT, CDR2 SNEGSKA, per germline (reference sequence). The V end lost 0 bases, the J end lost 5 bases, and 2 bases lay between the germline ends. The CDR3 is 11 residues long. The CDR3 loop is CSAREDNEQFF. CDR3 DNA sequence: TGCAGTGCTAGAGAAGACAATGAGCAGTTCTTC.

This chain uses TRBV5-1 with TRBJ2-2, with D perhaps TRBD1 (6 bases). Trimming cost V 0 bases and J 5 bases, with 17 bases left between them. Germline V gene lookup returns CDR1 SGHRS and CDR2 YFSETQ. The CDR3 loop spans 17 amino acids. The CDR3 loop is CASSLEPRGSGTGELFF. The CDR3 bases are TGCGCCAGCAGCTTGGAGCCCAGGGGAAGTGGGACCGGGGAGCTGTTTTTT.

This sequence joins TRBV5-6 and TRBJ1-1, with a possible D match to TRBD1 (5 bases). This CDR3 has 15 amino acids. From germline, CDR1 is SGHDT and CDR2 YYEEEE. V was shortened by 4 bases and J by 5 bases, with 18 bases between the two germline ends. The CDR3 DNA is TGTGCCAGCAGCATTAAACCCGGGACTGAGACTGAAGCTTTCTTT. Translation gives CASSIKPGTETEAFF.

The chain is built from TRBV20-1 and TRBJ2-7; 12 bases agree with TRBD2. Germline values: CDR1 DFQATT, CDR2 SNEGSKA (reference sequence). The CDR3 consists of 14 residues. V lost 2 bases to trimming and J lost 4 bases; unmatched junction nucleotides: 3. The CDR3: CSARLTSGRYEQYF. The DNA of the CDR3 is TGCAGTGCTAGACTGACTAGCGGGAGATACGAGCAGTACTTC.

CDR3 bases: TGTGCCTGGAGAGGGAGACAGGGAGGACACTATGGCTACACCTTC. It is translated as CAWRGRQGGHYGYTF. V and J are TRBV30 and TRBJ1-2, with 7 bases lining up with TRBD1. The CDR3 has 15 residues. CDR1 GTSNPN and CDR2 SVGIG come from the germline V gene (reference sequence). The junction had 10 bases not matched to a gene; V was cut back by 3 bases and J by 3 bases.

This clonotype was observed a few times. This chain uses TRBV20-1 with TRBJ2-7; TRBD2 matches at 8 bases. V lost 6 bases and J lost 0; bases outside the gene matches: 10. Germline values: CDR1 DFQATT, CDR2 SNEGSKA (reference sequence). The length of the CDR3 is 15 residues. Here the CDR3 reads CSALNPSGSSYEQYF. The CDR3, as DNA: TGCAGTGCCCTGAATCCCAGCGGGAGCTCCTACGAGCAGTACTTC.

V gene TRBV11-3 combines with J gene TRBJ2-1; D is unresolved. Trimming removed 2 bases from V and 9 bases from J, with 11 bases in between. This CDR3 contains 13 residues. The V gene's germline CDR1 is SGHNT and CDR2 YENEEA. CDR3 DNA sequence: TGTGCCAGCAGCTTACAGGCCTCAGGTGAGCAGTTCTTC. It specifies CASSLQASGEQFF.